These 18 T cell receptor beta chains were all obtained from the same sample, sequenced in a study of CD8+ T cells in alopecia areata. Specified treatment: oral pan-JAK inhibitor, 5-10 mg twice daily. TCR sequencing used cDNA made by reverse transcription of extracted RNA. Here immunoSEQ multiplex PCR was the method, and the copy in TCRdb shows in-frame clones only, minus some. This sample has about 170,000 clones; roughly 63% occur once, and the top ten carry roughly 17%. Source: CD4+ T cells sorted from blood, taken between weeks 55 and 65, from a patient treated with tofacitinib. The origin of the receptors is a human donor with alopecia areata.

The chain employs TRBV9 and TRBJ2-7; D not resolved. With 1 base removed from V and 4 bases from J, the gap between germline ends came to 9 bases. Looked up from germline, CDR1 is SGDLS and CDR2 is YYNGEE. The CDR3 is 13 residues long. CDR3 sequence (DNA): TGTGCCAGCAGCGTACAGGATGGGTACGAGCAGTACTTC. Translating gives CASSVQDGYEQYF.

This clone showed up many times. For the CDR3, the DNA is TGTGCCAGCAGCTTCTATTCGGGACAGGGGAGTGAAAAACTGTTTTTT. It is translated as CASSFYSGQGSEKLFF. The V call is TRBV5-5, the J call TRBJ1-4; 10 nucleotides match TRBD1. Per the germline V gene, CDR1 is SGHKS and CDR2 is YYEKEE (reference sequence). This CDR3 region has 16 residues. Losses at the gene ends were 2 bases for V and 7 bases for J; bases not matched to a gene: 8.

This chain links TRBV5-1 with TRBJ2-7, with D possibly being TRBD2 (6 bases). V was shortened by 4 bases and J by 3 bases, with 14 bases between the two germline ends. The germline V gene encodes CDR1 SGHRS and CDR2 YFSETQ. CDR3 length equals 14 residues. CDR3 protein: CASSLTGSDYEQYF. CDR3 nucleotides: TGCGCCAGCAGCCTCACCGGGAGCGACTACGAGCAGTACTTC.

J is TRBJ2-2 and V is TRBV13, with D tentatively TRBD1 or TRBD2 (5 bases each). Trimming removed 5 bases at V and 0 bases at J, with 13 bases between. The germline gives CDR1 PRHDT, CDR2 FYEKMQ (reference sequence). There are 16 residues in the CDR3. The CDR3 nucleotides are TGTGCCAGCAGCGCCCCGGGGCTTCCGAACACCGGGGAGCTGTTTTTT. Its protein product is CASSAPGLPNTGELFF.

The CDR3: CSVARGTEAFF. CDR3 coding DNA: TGCAGCGTTGCCAGGGGCACTGAAGCTTTCTTT. This chain joins TRBV29-1 and TRBJ1-1, with a possible D match to TRBD1 (6 bases). CDR1 and CDR2 (germline): SQVTM, ANQGSEA. Trimming removed 4 bases from V and 4 bases from J, with 7 bases in between. The CDR3 spans 11 residues.

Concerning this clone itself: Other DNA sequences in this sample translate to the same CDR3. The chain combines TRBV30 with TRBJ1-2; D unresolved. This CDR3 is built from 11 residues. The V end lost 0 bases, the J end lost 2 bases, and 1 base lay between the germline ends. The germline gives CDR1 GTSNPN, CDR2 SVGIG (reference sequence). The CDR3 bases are TGTGCCTGGAGTGTGAACTATGGCTACACCTTC. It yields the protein CAWSVNYGYTF.

The CDR3 sequence is CASSPLGGVLHF. The CDR3 DNA reads as TGTGCCAGCAGCCCCCTGGGTGGGGTCCTCCACTTT. This chain links TRBV9 with TRBJ1-6; D is uncertain. The CDR3 extends over 12 amino acids. Germline V lookup: CDR1 SGDLS, CDR2 YYNGEE. V lost 4 bases to trimming and J lost 15 bases, with 14 bases between them.

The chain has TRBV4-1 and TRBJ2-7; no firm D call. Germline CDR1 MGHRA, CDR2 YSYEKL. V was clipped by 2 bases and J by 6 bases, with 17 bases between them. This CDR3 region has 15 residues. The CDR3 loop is CASSQPPLLRSEQYF. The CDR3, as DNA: TGCGCCAGCAGCCAACCCCCCTTACTACGGTCCGAGCAGTACTTC.

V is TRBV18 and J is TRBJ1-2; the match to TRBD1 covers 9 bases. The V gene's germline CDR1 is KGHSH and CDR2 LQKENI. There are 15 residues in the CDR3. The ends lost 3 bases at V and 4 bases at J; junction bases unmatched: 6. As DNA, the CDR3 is TGTGCCAGCTCACCGGACAGGGGCGCCGGCTATGGCTACACCTTC. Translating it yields CASSPDRGAGYGYTF. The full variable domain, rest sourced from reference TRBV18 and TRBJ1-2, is NAGVMQNPRHLVRRRGQEARLRCSPMKGHSHVYWYRQLPEEGLKFMVYLQKENIIDESGMPKERFSAEFPKEGPSILRIQQVVRGDSAAYFCASSPDRGAGYGYTFGSGTRLTVV.

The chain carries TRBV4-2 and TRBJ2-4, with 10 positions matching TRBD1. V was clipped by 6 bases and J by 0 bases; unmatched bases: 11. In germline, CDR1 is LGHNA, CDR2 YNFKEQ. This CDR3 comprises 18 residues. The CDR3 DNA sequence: TGTGCCAGCAGGAACACGGGACAGGGGACATTAGCCAAAAACATTCAGTACTTC. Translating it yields CASRNTGQGTLAKNIQYF.

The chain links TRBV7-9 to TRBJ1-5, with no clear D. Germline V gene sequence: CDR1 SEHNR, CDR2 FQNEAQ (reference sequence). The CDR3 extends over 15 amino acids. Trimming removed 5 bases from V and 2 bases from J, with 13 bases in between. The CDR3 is CASSRNGVGNQPQHF. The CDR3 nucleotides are TGTGCCAGCAGCCGAAACGGAGTCGGCAATCAGCCCCAGCATTTT.

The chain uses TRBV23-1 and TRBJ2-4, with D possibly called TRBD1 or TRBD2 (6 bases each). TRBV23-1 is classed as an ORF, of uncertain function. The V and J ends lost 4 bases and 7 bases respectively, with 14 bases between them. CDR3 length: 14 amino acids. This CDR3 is CASSPSQGRNIQYF. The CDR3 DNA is TGCGCCAGCAGTCCCTCTCAGGGGAGGAACATTCAGTACTTC.

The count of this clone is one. The CDR3 bases are TGCGCCAGCAGCCCGGACAGCTACGAGCAGTACTTC. Its protein is CASSPDSYEQYF. This rearrangement joins TRBV5-1 to TRBJ2-7; D might be TRBD1 (6 bases). This CDR3 is 12 amino acids long. V was clipped by 4 bases and J by 3 bases, with 8 bases between them. Germline CDR1 and CDR2: SGHRS and YFSETQ.

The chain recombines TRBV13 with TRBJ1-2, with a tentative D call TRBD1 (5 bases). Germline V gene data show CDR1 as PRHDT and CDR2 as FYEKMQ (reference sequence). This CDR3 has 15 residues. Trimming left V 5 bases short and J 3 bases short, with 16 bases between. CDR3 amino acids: CASSPGGRNYYGYTF. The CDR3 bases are TGTGCCAGCAGCCCCGGGGGACGGAACTACTATGGCTACACCTTC.

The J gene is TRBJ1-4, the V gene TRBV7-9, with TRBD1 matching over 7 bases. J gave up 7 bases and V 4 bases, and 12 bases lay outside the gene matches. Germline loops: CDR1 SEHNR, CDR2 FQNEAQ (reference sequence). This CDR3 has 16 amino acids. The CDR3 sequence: CASSSTRQGGGEKLFF. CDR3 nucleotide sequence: TGTGCCAGCAGCTCCACGAGACAGGGTGGTGGTGAAAAACTGTTTTTT.

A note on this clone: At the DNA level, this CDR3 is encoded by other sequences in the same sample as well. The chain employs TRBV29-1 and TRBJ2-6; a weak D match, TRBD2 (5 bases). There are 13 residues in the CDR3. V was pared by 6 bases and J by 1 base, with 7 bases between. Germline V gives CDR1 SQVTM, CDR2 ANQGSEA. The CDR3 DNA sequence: TGCAGCGTACGGGGTTCTGGGGCCAACGTCCTGACTTTC. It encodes CSVRGSGANVLTF.

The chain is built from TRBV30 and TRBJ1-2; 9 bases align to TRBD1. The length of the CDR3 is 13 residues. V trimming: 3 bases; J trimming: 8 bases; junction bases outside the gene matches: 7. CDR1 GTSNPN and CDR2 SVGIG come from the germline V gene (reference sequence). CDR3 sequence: CAWSPGTGRGYTF. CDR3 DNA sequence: TGTGCCTGGAGCCCGGGGACAGGGAGGGGCTACACCTTC.

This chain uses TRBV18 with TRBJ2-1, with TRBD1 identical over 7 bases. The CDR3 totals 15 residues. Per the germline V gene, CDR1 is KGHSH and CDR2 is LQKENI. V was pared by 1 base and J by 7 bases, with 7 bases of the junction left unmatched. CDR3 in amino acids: CASSPQKGAPNEQFF. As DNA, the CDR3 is TGTGCCAGCTCACCACAGAAGGGGGCCCCGAATGAGCAGTTCTTC.